The source of this TCR beta chain is a study of blood T cell repertoires in COVID-19. Study-level background: COVID-19 samples from acute and convalescent phases originated in the United States, Italy and Spain. PBMCs, B-cell-depleted T cells, or T cells provided the cDNA or gDNA that made up the material.

Only one count was recorded for this clone. Trimming removed 1 base at V and 5 bases at J, with 15 bases between. In germline, CDR1 is SGHRS, CDR2 YFSETQ. This CDR3 is built from 15 residues. Per the original data handling: Using reference gene primer amplification, nucleated cell counts were estimated. Sequencing used immunoSEQ multiplex PCR; TCRdb keeps in-frame clones, though not all of them. V and J calls plus clone size are reproduced from that table; the DNA served to infer D and trimming. The sample gives 150,000 to 200,000 clones, less than 90% of which show up once; 6% to 8.5% is in the top ten.

Specimen: peripheral blood. This TCR was sampled from a woman in her seventies with COVID-19, enrolled during active disease. V usage is TRBV5-1 and J usage is TRBJ1-2, with D possibly TRBD1 on 6 matching bases. CDR3 DNA sequence: TGCGCCAGCAGCTTGACTAGGGGGACGGAGTATGGCTACACCTTC. Translation: CASSLTRGTEYGYTF.